This entry lists 6 T cell receptor beta chains sequenced from one sample in a study of cytomegalovirus exposure and HLA in healthy donors. The table came from immunoSEQ multiplex PCR; TCRdb's copy has only in-frame clones and leaves some out. The sample has 150,000 to 200,000 clones; around four fifths are singletons. Sample: PBMCs. The receptors were sampled from a man aged 25 to 40 in good health and CMV-seropositive.

This clone was recorded a few times. This chain connects TRBV6-6 to TRBJ1-6; D remains ambiguous. The CDR3 runs 15 residues. The germline V and J ends were trimmed by 5 bases and 7 bases, with 15 bases remaining between them. Germline lookup yields CDR1 MNHNY and CDR2 SVGAGI (reference sequence). CDR3 loop: CASSQNDGANSPLHF. CDR3 nucleotides: TGTGCCAGCAGTCAAAACGACGGAGCCAATTCACCCCTCCACTTT.

The rearrangement uses TRBV7-2 and TRBJ1-2, with a tentative D call TRBD1 (6 bases). Germline V gene sequence: CDR1 SGHTA, CDR2 FQGNSA. The CDR3 runs to 14 residues. V lost 5 bases and J lost 3, with 13 bases in between. The CDR3 protein is CASSPRGAHYGYTF. DNA of the CDR3: TGTGCCAGCAGCCCGCGGGGGGCCCACTATGGCTACACCTTC.

This chain uses TRBV27 with TRBJ2-7, with D possibly being TRBD2 (5 bases). The CDR3 extends over 14 amino acids. Trimming pared 6 bases from V and 2 bases from J, leaving 14 bases between. CDR1 and CDR2 (germline): MNHEY, SMNVEV (reference sequence). The CDR3 bases are TGTGCCAGCAGCCCCATTGCCGGGACCTACGAGCAGTACTTC. Amino acids: CASSPIAGTYEQYF.

The chain employs TRBV5-4 and TRBJ1-4; 7 bases map to TRBD1. V trimming: 5 bases; J trimming: 5 bases; junction bases outside the gene matches: 6. The CDR3 totals 14 residues. Germline V gene data show CDR1 as SGHNT and CDR2 as YYREEE (reference sequence). In DNA form, the CDR3 reads TGTGCCAGCAGGACCGGGACAGCAAATGAAAAACTGTTTTTT. It encodes CASRTGTANEKLFF. Full variable domain (outside the CDR3, taken from reference TRBV5-4 and TRBJ1-4): ETGVTQSPTHLIKTRGQQVTLRCSSQSGHNTVSWYQQALGQGPQFIFQYYREEENGRGNFPPRFSGLQFPNYSSELNVNALELDDSALYLCASRTGTANEKLFFGSGTQLSVL.

The V gene is TRBV7-9, the J gene TRBJ2-7, with a tentative D call TRBD1 (6 bases). This CDR3 comprises 14 residues. Trimming removed 0 bases from V and 5 bases from J, with 11 bases in between. CDR1 is SEHNR, CDR2 FQNEAQ, per germline (reference sequence). CDR3 nucleotide sequence: TGTGCCAGCAGCTTAGCCCGAAACAGGGACGAGCAGTACTTC. It translates to CASSLARNRDEQYF.

The J gene is TRBJ2-7, the V gene TRBV18; D possibly corresponds to TRBD1 (5 bases). The CDR3 runs 15 residues. Germline CDR1 and CDR2: KGHSH and LQKENI. V lost 1 base and J 3 bases, leaving 13 bases between the germline ends. CDR3 nucleotide sequence: TGTGCCAGCTCACCACGGGAAGGGGCTCTCTACGAGCAGTACTTC. This translates into CASSPREGALYEQYF.